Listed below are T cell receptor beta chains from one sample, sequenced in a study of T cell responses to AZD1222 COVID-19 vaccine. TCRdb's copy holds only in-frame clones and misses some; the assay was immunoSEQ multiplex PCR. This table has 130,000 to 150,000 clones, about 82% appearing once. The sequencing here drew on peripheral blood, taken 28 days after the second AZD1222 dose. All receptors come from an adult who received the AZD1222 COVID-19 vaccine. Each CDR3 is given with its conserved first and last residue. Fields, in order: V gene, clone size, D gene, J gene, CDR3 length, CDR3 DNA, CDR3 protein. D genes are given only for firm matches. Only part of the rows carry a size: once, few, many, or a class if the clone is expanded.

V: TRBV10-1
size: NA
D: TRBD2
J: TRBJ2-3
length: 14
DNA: TGCGCCAGCAGTGGTTCCTATAGCGGGGGGACGCAGTATTTT
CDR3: CASSGSYSGGTQYF

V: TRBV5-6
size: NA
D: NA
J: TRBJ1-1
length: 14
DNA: TGTGCCAGCAGCTTTGGGGAGTGGAACACTGAAGCTTTCTTT
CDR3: CASSFGEWNTEAFF

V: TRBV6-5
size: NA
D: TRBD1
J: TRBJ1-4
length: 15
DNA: TGTGCCAGCAGACCAGGACAGGTGACTAATGAAAAACTGTTTTTT
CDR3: CASRPGQVTNEKLFF

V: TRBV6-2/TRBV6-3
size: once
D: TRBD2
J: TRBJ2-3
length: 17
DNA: TGTGCCAGCAGTATCCGTCCTAGCGGGGGCCGCACAGATACGCAGTATTTT
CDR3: CASSIRPSGGRTDTQYF

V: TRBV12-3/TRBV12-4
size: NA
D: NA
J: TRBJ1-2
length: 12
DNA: TGTGCCAGCAGTTTAGGGGTCGCCGGAACCACCTTC
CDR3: CASSLGVAGTTF

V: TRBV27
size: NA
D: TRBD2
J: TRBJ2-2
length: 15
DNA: TGTGCCAGCAGTTTAATGCTAGCGGGCACCGGGGAGCTGTTTTTT
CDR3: CASSLMLAGTGELFF

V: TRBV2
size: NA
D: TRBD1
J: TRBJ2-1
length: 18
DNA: TGTGCCAGCAGTCGAAACCCACAGGGGTCTCTTTCCTACAATGAGCAGTTCTTC
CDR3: CASSRNPQGSLSYNEQFF

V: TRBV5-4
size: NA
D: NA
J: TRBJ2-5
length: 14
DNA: TGTGCCAGCAGCTTGGAGGTGCGGCAAGAGACCCAGTACTTC
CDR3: CASSLEVRQETQYF

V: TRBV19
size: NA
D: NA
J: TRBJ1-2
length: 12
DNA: TGTGCCAGTAGTATGACAGCCTATGGCTACACCTTC
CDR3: CASSMTAYGYTF

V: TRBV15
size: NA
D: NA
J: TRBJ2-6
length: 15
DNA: TGTGCCACCAGCAGCGGAATCTCTGGGGCCAACGTCCTGACTTTC
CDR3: CATSSGISGANVLTF

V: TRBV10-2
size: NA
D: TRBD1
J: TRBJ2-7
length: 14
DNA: TGCGCCAGCAGTGAGTGGGACAGTACCGACGAGCAGTACTTC
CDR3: CASSEWDSTDEQYF

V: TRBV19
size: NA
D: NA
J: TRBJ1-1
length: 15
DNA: TGTGCCAGTACTTCAATAGGGGTTTCCGGTAACGGAGCTTTCTTT
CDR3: CASTSIGVSGNGAFF

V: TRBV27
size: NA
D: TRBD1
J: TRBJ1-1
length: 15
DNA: TGTGCCAGCAGTTTATTTCGGGACAGGTTCACTGAAGCTTTCTTT
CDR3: CASSLFRDRFTEAFF

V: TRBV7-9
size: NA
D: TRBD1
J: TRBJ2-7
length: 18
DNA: TGTGCCAGCAGCCCCCCGACAAGGACAGGGGACGTTCCTCGCGAGCAGTACTTC
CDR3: CASSPPTRTGDVPREQYF

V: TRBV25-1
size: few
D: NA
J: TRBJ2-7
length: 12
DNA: TGTGCCAGCGCCCCAGGGGCCTACGAGCAGTACTTC
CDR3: CASAPGAYEQYF

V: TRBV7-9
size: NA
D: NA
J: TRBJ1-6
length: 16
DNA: TGTGCCAGCAGGGCCGATAGGACACCTAATAATTCACCCCTCCACTTT
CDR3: CASRADRTPNNSPLHF

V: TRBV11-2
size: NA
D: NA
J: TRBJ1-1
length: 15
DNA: TGTGCCAGCAGCTTAGAGGGGTTACCGAACACTGAAGCTTTCTTT
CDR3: CASSLEGLPNTEAFF

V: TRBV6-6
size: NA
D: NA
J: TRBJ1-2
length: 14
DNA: TGTGCCAGCAGTTACTCGTCAGGGACAAGTGGCTACACCTTC
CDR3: CASSYSSGTSGYTF

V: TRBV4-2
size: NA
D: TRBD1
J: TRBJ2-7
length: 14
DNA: TGTGCCAGCAGCCCCGGGGACAGTACCTACGAGCAGTACTTC
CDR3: CASSPGDSTYEQYF

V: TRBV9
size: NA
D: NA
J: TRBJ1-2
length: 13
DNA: TGTGCCAGCAGCGAGGGTGGGAGCTATGGCTACACCTTC
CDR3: CASSEGGSYGYTF

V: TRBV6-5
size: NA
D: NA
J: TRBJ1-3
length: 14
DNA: TGTGCCAGCACCCAATCAGGGAGTAGGAACACCATATATTTT
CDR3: CASTQSGSRNTIYF

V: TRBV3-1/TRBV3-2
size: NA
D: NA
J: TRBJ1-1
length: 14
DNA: TGTGCCAGCAGCCAAGACAGGGCGGGCACTGAAGCTTTCTTT
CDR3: CASSQDRAGTEAFF

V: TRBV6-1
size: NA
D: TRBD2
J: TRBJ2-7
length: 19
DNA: TGTGCCAGCAGTGAAGCAGGGTTTTTAGCGGGAGCGTTCTCCTACGAGCAGTACTTC
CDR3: CASSEAGFLAGAFSYEQYF

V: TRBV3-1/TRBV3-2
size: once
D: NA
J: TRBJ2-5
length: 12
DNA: TGTGCCAGCAGCCAGGTAGGGGAGACCCAGTACTTC
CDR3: CASSQVGETQYF

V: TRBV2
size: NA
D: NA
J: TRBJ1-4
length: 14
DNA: TGTGCCAGCAGTTTAAGACGGGCTAATGAAAAACTGTTTTTT
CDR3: CASSLRRANEKLFF

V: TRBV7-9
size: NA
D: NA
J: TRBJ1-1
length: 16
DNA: TGTGCCAGCAGCCCTATCGAGGGCAGCGGGAACACTGAAGCTTTCTTT
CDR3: CASSPIEGSGNTEAFF

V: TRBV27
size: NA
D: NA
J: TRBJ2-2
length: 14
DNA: TGTGCCAGCACCGGGGTACTAATAGCCGGGGAGCTGTTTTTT
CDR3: CASTGVLIAGELFF

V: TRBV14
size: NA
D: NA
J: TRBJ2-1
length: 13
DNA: TGTGCCAGCAGCCAAGATTTGGGGAATGAGCAGTTCTTC
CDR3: CASSQDLGNEQFF

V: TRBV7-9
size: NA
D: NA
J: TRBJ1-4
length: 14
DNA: TGTGCCAGCAGCTTAAGGGGGGAGGATGAAAAACTGTTTTTT
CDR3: CASSLRGEDEKLFF

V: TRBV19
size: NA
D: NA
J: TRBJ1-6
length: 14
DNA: TGTGCCAGTTGGACCGGGAATTCTAATTCACCCCTCCACTTT
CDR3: CASWTGNSNSPLHF

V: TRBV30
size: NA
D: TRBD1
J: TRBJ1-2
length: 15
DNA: TGTGCCTGGAATCCTGGGACAGGGGGTCTCTATGGCTACACCTTC
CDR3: CAWNPGTGGLYGYTF

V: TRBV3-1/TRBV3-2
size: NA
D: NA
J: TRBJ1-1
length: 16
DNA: TGTGCCAGCAGCCAAGTAGGGTCCGGAGGGAGTACCGAAGCTTTCTTT
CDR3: CASSQVGSGGSTEAFF